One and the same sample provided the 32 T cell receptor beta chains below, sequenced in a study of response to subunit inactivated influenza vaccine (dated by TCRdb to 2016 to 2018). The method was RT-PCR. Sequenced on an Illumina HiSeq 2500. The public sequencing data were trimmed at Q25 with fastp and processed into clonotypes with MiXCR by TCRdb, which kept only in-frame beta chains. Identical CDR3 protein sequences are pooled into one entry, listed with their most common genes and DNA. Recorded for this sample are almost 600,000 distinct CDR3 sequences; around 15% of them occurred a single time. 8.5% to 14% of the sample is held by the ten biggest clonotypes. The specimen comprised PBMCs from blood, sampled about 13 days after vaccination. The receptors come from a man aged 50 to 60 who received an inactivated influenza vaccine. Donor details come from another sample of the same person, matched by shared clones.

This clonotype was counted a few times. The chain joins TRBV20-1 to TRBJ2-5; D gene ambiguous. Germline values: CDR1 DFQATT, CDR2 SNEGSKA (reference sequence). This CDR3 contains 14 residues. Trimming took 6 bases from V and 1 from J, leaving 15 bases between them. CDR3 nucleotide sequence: TGCAGTGCCTTCAGAGGCAGTTCCCAAGAGACCCAGTACTTC. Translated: CSAFRGSSQETQYF.

CDR3 DNA sequence: TGTGCCAGCAGCGCTGGCAGAAAAAACATTCAGTACTTC. This translates into CASSAGRKNIQYF. V gene TRBV6-1 combines with J gene TRBJ2-4; unclear D gene. V dropped 6 bases and J dropped 4 bases, with 10 bases sitting between them. The CDR3 sequence is 13 residues long. CDR1 is MNHNS and CDR2 is SASEGT in the germline V gene.

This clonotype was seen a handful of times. The CDR3 here is CASSQSTGGYTF. The CDR3 DNA is TGTGCCAGCAGCCAATCCACAGGTGGCTACACCTTC. V is TRBV3-1 and J is TRBJ1-2; weak D call: TRBD1 (5 bases). The V gene lost 2 bases and the J gene lost 7 bases, with 8 bases spanning the gap. The CDR3 spans 12 residues. Germline CDR1 LGHDT, CDR2 YNNKEL (reference sequence). The whole variable domain, filled in from reference TRBV3-1 and TRBJ1-2, reads DTAVSQTPKYLVTQMGNDKSIKCEQNLGHDTMYWYKQDSKKFLKIMFSYNNKELIINETVPNRFSPKSPDKAHLNLHINSLELGDSAVYFCASSQSTGGYTFGSGTRLTVV.

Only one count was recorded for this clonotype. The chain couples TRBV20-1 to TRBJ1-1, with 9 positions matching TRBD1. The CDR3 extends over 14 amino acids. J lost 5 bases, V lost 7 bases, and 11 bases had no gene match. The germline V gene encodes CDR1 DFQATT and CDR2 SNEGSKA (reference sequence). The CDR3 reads CSVGTGIQWTEAFF. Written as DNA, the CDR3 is TGCAGTGTGGGGACAGGGATTCAATGGACTGAAGCTTTCTTT.

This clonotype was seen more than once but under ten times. The CDR3: CSANGASGVTDTQYF. DNA for the CDR3: TGCAGTGCTAACGGGGCTAGCGGGGTCACAGATACGCAGTATTTT. This chain links TRBV20-1 with TRBJ2-3, with TRBD2 matching 9 bases. The V and J ends lost 4 bases and 2 bases, in that order; junction bases with no gene match: 7. This CDR3 contains 15 residues. In germline, CDR1 is DFQATT, CDR2 SNEGSKA (reference sequence).

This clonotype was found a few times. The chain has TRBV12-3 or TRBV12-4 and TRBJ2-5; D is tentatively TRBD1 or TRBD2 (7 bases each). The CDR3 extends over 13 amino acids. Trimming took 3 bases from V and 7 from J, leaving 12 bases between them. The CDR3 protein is CASSFDREGTQYF. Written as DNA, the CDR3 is TGTGCCAGCAGTTTCGACAGGGAGGGGACCCAGTACTTC.

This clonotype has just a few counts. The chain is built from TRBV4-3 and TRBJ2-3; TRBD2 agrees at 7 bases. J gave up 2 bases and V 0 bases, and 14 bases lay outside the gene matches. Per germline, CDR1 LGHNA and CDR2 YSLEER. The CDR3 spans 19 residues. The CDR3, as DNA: TGCGCCAGCAGCCAAGATAGTTCCGAGGCGGGGGAATACACAGATACGCAGTATTTT. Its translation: CASSQDSSEAGEYTDTQYF.

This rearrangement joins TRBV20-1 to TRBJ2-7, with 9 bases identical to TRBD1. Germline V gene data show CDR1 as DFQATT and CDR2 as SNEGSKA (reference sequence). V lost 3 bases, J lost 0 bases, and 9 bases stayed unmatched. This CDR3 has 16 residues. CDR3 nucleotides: TGCAGTGCTAGGGCACTCCGGACAGGGGACTCCTACGAGCAGTACTTC. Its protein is CSARALRTGDSYEQYF.

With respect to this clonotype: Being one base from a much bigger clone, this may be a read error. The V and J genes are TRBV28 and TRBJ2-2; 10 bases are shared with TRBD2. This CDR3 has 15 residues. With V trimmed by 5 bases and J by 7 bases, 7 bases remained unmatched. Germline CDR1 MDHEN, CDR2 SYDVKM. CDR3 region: CASSLLAGVIGELFF. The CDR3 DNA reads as TGTGCCAGCAGTCTTCTAGCGGGGGTAATCGGGGAGCTGTTTTTT. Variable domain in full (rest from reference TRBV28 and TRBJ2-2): DVKVTQSSRYLVKRTGEKVFLECVQDMDHENMFWYRQDPGLGLRLIYFSYDVKMKEKGDIPEGYSVSREKKERFSLILESASTNQTSMYLCASSLLAGVIGELFFGEGSRLTVL.

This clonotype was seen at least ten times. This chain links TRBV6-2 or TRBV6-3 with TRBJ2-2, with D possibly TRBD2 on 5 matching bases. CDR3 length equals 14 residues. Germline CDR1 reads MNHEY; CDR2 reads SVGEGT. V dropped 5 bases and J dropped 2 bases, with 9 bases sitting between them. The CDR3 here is CASSQTTNTGELFF. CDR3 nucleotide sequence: TGTGCCAGCAGTCAGACTACTAACACCGGGGAGCTGTTTTTT.

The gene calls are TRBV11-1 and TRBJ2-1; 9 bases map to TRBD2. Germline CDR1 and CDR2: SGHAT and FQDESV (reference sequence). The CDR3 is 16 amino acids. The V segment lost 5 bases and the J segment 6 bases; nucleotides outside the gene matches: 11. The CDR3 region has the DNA TGTGCCAGCAGCCCACTCGTACTAGCGGGCAGCAATGAGCAGTTCTTC. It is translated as CASSPLVLAGSNEQFF.

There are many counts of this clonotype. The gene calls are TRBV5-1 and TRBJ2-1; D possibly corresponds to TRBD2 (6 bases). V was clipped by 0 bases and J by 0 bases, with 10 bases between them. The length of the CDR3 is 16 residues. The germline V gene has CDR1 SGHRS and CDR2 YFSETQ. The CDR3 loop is CASSLERAGSYNEQFF. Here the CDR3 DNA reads TGCGCCAGCAGCTTGGAGCGGGCAGGCTCCTACAATGAGCAGTTCTTC.

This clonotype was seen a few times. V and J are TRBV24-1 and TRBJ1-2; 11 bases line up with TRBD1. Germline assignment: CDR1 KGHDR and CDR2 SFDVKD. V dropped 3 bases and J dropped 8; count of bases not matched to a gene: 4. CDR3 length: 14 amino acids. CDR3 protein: CATSDRTGGAGYTF. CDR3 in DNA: TGTGCCACCAGTGATCGGACAGGGGGCGCCGGCTACACCTTC.

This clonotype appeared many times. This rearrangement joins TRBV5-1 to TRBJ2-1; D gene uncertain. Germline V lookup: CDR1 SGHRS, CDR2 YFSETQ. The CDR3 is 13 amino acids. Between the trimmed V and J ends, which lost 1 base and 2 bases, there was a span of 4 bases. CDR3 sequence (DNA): TGCGCCAGCAGCTTGACAGCCTACAATGAGCAGTTCTTC. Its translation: CASSLTAYNEQFF.

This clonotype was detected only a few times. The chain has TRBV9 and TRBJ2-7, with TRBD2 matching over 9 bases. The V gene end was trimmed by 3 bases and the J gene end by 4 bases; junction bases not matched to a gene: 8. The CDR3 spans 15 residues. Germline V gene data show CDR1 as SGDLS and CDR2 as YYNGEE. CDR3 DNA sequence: TGTGCCAGCAGCGAGGGACTAGCAGCAGCATACGAGCAGTACTTC. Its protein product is CASSEGLAAAYEQYF. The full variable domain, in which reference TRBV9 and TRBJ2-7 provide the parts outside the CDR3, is DSGVTQTPKHLITATGQRVTLRCSPRSGDLSVYWYQQSLDQGLQFLIQYYNGEERAKGNILERFSAQQFPDLHSELNLSSLELGDSALYFCASSEGLAAAYEQYFGPGTRLTVT.

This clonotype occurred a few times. The CDR3 nucleotides read TGTGCCAGCAGCGGAAGGGTGCATGAGCAGTTCTTC. Encoded protein: CASSGRVHEQFF. The J gene is TRBJ2-1, the V gene TRBV21-1. TRBV21-1 is listed as a pseudogene. This CDR3 comprises 12 residues.

This CDR3 reads CASSLQGVYNEQFF. DNA of the CDR3: TGTGCCAGCAGCCTTCAGGGGGTTTACAATGAGCAGTTCTTC. J is TRBJ2-1 and V is TRBV11-2; 7 nucleotides align to TRBD1. The CDR3 is 14 amino acids. Germline V gene data show CDR1 as SGHAT and CDR2 as FQNNGV. Trimming at V came to 5 bases and at J to 4 bases, leaving 5 bases not matched to a gene.

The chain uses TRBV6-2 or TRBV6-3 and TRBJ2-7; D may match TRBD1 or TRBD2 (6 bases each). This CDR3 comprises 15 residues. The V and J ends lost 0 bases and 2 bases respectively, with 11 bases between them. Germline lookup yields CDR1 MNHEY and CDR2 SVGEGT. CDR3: CASSYSRGDTYEQYF. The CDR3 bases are TGTGCCAGCAGTTACTCGAGGGGGGACACCTACGAGCAGTACTTC.

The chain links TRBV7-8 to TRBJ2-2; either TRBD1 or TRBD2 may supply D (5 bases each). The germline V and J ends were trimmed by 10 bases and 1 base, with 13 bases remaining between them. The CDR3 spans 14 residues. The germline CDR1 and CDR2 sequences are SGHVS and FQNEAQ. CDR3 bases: TGTGCCACAACTAGGGGAAGGAACACCGGGGAGCTGTTTTTT. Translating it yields CATTRGRNTGELFF. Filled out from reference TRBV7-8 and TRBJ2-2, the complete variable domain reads GAGVSQSPRYKVAKRGQDVALRCDPISGHVSLFWYQQALGQGPEFLTYFQNEAQLDKSGLPSDRFFAERPEGSVSTLKIQRTQQEDSAVYLCATTRGRNTGELFFGEGSRLTVL.

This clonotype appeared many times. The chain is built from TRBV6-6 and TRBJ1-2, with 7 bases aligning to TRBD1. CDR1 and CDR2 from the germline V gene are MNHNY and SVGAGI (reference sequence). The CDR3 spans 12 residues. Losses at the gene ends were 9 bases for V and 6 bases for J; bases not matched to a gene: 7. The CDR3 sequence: CASLGGQDGYTF. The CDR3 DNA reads TGTGCCAGTCTCGGAGGACAGGATGGCTACACCTTC.

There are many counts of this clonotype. The CDR3 loop is CASSTLAGGSKFF. Here the CDR3 DNA reads TGTGCCAGCAGTACCCTAGCGGGAGGATCTAAGTTCTTC. This chain joins TRBV6-2 or TRBV6-3 and TRBJ2-1, with 11 bases aligning to TRBD2. The CDR3 is 13 residues long. CDR1 MNHEY and CDR2 SVGEGT come from the germline V gene. V trimming: 5 bases; J trimming: 14 bases; junction bases outside the gene matches: 8.

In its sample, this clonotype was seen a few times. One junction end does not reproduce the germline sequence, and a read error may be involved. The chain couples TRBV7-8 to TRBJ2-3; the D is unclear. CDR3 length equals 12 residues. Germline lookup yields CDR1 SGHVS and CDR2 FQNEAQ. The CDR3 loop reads CASSHGTYTQYF. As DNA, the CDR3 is TGTGCCAGCAGCCATGGCACATATACGCAGTATTTT.

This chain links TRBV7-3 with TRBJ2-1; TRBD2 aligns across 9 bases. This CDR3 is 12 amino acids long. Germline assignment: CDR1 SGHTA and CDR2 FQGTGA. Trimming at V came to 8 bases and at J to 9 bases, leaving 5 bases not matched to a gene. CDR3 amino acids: CASRRSGGEQFF. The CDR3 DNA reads TGTGCCAGCCGGCGTAGCGGGGGTGAGCAGTTCTTC.

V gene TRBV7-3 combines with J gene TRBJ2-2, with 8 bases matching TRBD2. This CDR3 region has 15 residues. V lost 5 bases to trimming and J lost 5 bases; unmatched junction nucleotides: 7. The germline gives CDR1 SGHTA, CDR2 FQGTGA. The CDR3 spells CASSPVGGGTGELFF. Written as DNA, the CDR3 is TGTGCCAGCAGCCCTGTCGGCGGGGGGACCGGGGAGCTGTTTTTT.

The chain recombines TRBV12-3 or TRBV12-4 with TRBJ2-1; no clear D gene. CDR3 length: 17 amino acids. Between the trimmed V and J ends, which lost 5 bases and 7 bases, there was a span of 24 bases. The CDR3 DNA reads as TGTGCCAGCAGTACCACACGGACGGACCCCTTGAGGAATGAGCAGTTCTTC. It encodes CASSTTRTDPLRNEQFF.

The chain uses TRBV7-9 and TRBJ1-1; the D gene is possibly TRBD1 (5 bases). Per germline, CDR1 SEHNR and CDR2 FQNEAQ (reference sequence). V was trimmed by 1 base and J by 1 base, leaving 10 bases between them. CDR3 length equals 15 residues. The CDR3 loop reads CASSLGDVRNTEAFF. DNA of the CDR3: TGTGCCAGCAGCTTAGGGGACGTTCGGAACACTGAAGCTTTCTTT.

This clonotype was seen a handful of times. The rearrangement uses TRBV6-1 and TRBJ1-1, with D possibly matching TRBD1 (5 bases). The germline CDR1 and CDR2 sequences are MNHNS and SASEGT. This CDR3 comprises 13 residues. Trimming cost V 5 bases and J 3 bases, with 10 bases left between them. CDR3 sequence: CASSLLRDTEAFF. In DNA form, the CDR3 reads TGTGCCAGCAGTCTCCTCAGGGACACTGAAGCTTTCTTT.

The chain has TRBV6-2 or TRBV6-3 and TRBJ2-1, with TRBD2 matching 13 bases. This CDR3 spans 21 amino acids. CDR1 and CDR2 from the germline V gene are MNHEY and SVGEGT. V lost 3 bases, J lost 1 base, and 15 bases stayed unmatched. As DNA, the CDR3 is TGTGCCAGCAGTTATTACAATCTTGGACTAGCGGGGGAAGGTTCCTACAATGAGCAGTTCTTC. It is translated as CASSYYNLGLAGEGSYNEQFF.

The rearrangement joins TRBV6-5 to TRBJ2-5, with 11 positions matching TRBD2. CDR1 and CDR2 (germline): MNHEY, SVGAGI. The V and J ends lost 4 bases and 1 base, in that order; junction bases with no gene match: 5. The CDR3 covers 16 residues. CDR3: CASSSTSGGIQETQYF. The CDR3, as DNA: TGTGCCAGCAGTTCAACTAGCGGGGGTATCCAAGAGACCCAGTACTTC.

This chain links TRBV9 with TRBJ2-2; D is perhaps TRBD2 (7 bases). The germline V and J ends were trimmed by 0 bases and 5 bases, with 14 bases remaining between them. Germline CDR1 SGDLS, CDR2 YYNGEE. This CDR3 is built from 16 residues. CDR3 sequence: CASSVAGRGGTGELFF. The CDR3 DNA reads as TGTGCCAGCAGCGTAGCTGGCAGGGGAGGGACCGGGGAGCTGTTTTTT.

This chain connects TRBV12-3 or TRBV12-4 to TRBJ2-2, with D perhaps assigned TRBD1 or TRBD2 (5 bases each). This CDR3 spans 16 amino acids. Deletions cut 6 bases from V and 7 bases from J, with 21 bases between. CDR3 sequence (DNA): TGTGCCAGCAGCCCTGGGACCTCAAGGCTGGGCGGGGAGCTGTTTTTT. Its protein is CASSPGTSRLGGELFF.

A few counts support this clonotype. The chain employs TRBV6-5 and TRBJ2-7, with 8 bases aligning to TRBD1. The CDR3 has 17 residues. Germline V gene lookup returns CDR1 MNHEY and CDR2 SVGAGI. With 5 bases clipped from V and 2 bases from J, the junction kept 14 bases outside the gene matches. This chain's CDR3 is CASSHRRGTGGTYEQYF. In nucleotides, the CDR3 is TGTGCCAGCAGTCACAGGCGCGGGACAGGTGGGACCTACGAGCAGTACTTC.